The 27 T cell receptor beta chains below come from one sample, sequenced in a study of T cells expressing NK-cell markers. TCRdb reprocessed the 5' RACE reads and keeps a single row for each CDR3 protein, giving no DNA. The clone table shows 300,000 to 500,000 distinct CDR3 sequences, with the ten largest holding about 10%. Material for sequencing was blood T cells: a sorted CD56 or NKG2C T cell subset, CD4+ or CD8+ T cells, or bulk PBMC T cells (not recorded which). The source is a woman aged 50 to 65 in good health.

The chain employs TRBV12-3 or TRBV12-4 and TRBJ1-4. The CDR3 has 12 amino acids. CDR3 protein: CASSFGFLRLFF.

The chain is built from TRBV20-1 and TRBJ2-1; TCRdb's D gene call, TRBD1, goes unchecked for lack of DNA. In germline, CDR1 is DFQATT, CDR2 SNEGSKA (reference sequence). This CDR3 is built from 15 residues. The CDR3 spells CSASRGIATENEQFF.

The chain couples TRBV7-8 to TRBJ2-1; no DNA is available, so the TRBD2 call from TCRdb remains unchecked. This CDR3 comprises 14 residues. In germline, CDR1 is SGHVS, CDR2 FQNEAQ. The CDR3 spells CASRPRLGSNEQFF.

V and J are TRBV11-2 and TRBJ2-1; TCRdb's D call of TRBD2 is untestable without DNA. The CDR3 has 17 residues. Germline V lookup: CDR1 SGHAT, CDR2 FQNNGV. The CDR3 region is CASSTGLARPSYNEQFF.

This chain connects TRBV20-1 to TRBJ2-7; TCRdb names TRBD2, which stays unverified in the absence of DNA. Germline V gene data show CDR1 as DFQATT and CDR2 as SNEGSKA (reference sequence). This CDR3 comprises 19 residues. The CDR3 sequence: CSATPTFRARPRLRNEQYF.

This sequence joins TRBV12-3 or TRBV12-4 and TRBJ2-3; TCRdb indicates TRBD2, and absent DNA this call remains unverified. CDR3 length: 15 amino acids. CDR3 sequence reads: CASSFRDYGLDTQYF.

The V gene is TRBV7-9, the J gene TRBJ1-2. The CDR3 runs 12 residues. In germline, CDR1 is SEHNR, CDR2 FQNEAQ (reference sequence). CDR3 loop: CASRMSLDGYTF.

V usage is TRBV12-5 and J usage is TRBJ2-3. The CDR3 sequence is 18 residues long. Germline V gene lookup returns CDR1 LGHNT and CDR2 FRNRAP. The CDR3 protein is CASGLGSRARRSTDTQYF.

The chain combines TRBV4-1 with TRBJ2-5; TCRdb indicates TRBD2, and absent DNA this call remains unverified. The germline V gene encodes CDR1 MGHRA and CDR2 YSYEKL. The CDR3 loop spans 16 amino acids. This CDR3 is CASSQSFSGSQETQYF.

The chain has TRBV10-3 and TRBJ2-2. Looked up from germline, CDR1 is ENHRY and CDR2 is SYGVKD. CDR3 length: 13 residues. The CDR3: CAIWLGSGGELFF.

V usage is TRBV29-1 and J usage is TRBJ2-1; TCRdb returns TRBD1, unconfirmable since there is no DNA. Germline V gene lookup returns CDR1 SQVTM and CDR2 ANQGSEA. The CDR3 runs to 11 residues. The CDR3 sequence: CSVEAPGEQFF.

The chain recombines TRBV25-1 with TRBJ2-1; checking the TCRdb D call of TRBD1 is not possible without DNA. The CDR3 contains 14 residues. CDR1 and CDR2 from the germline V gene are MGHDK and SYGVNS. The CDR3 is CASSDREWYNEQFF.

The chain recombines TRBV5-1 with TRBJ2-1; no DNA is available, so the TRBD1 call from TCRdb remains unchecked. CDR3 length equals 14 residues. Germline V lookup: CDR1 SGHRS, CDR2 YFSETQ. CDR3 region: CASSAWSGSDEQFF.

The chain links TRBV24-1 to TRBJ2-1; TCRdb selects TRBD2, and the lack of DNA leaves this call unchecked. Looked up from germline, CDR1 is KGHDR and CDR2 is SFDVKD. This CDR3 has 16 residues. The CDR3 reads CATSDFQTSGKGEQFF.

V usage is TRBV12-3 or TRBV12-4 and J usage is TRBJ1-2; TCRdb designates TRBD1, a call that cannot be tested without DNA. This CDR3 region has 13 residues. The chain's CDR3 is CASSTTREEGYTF.

The V and J genes are TRBV5-1 and TRBJ2-1; TCRdb returns TRBD2, unconfirmable since there is no DNA. CDR1 is SGHRS and CDR2 is YFSETQ in the germline V gene. The CDR3 runs to 15 residues. The CDR3 is CASSLAGRERDEQFF. Variable domain in full (rest from reference TRBV5-1 and TRBJ2-1): KAGVTQTPRYLIKTRGQQVTLSCSPISGHRSVSWYQQTPGQGLQFLFEYFSETQRNKGNFPGRFSGRQFSNSRSEMNVSTLELGDSALYLCASSLAGRERDEQFFGPGTRLTVL.

This chain connects TRBV20-1 to TRBJ2-3; TCRdb names TRBD1, which stays unverified in the absence of DNA. The CDR3 runs 16 residues. Germline loops: CDR1 DFQATT, CDR2 SNEGSKA (reference sequence). The CDR3 reads CSARSGGNSFTDTQYF.

The chain has TRBV7-2 and TRBJ2-1; lacking DNA, the TRBD2 call made by TCRdb goes unchecked. There are 15 residues in the CDR3. CDR1 SGHTA and CDR2 FQGNSA come from the germline V gene. This CDR3 reads CASSLTAGGFNEQFF.

The chain uses TRBV20-1 and TRBJ1-1; TCRdb gives TRBD1 as the D gene, but with no DNA this cannot be confirmed. The CDR3 sequence is 13 residues long. Germline V gene sequence: CDR1 DFQATT, CDR2 SNEGSKA (reference sequence). The CDR3 is CSAASQGDTEAFF.

The chain recombines TRBV24-1 with TRBJ2-3; lacking DNA, the TRBD2 call made by TCRdb goes unchecked. Germline V gene sequence: CDR1 KGHDR, CDR2 SFDVKD. The CDR3 extends over 15 amino acids. CDR3 sequence reads: CATSDPGGPTDTQYF.

The J gene is TRBJ2-6, the V gene TRBV5-1; TCRdb gives TRBD1 as the D gene, but with no DNA this cannot be confirmed. This CDR3 is built from 15 residues. Germline assignment: CDR1 SGHRS and CDR2 YFSETQ. CDR3 sequence reads: CASSLGDFGANVLTF. Looking up the rest from reference TRBV5-1 and TRBJ2-6 gives the full variable domain: KAGVTQTPRYLIKTRGQQVTLSCSPISGHRSVSWYQQTPGQGLQFLFEYFSETQRNKGNFPGRFSGRQFSNSRSEMNVSTLELGDSALYLCASSLGDFGANVLTFGAGSRLTVL.

The chain employs TRBV20-1 and TRBJ1-1; lacking DNA, the TRBD1 call made by TCRdb goes unchecked. The length of the CDR3 is 15 residues. Germline CDR1 DFQATT, CDR2 SNEGSKA (reference sequence). CDR3 loop: CSARDGGRKNTEAFF.

The J gene is TRBJ1-1, the V gene TRBV12-3 or TRBV12-4; TCRdb returns TRBD1, unconfirmable since there is no DNA. CDR3 length: 13 amino acids. The chain's CDR3 is CASRPRGVANAFF.

The rearrangement joins TRBV12-3 or TRBV12-4 to TRBJ2-1; the TCRdb D gene call, TRBD1, has no DNA to confirm it. CDR3 length equals 11 residues. This chain's CDR3 is CASSLRRAAFF.

The rearrangement joins TRBV27 to TRBJ2-3; TCRdb's assignment of TRBD2 cannot be checked, as there is no DNA. Germline assignment: CDR1 MNHEY and CDR2 SMNVEV (reference sequence). The CDR3 is 15 residues long. The CDR3 reads CASSYGRAFTDTQYF.

The rearrangement joins TRBV15 to TRBJ1-1; TCRdb names TRBD1, which stays unverified in the absence of DNA. The CDR3 has 15 residues. Germline CDR1 is LNHNV and CDR2 is YYDKDF (reference sequence). CDR3 region: CATSLGHSKWGEAFF. Filled out from reference TRBV15 and TRBJ1-1, the complete variable domain reads DAMVIQNPRYQVTQFGKPVTLSCSQTLNHNVMYWYQQKSSQAPKLLFHYYDKDFNNEADTPDNFQSRRPNTSFCFLDIRSPGLGDTAMYLCATSLGHSKWGEAFFGQGTRLTVV.

The gene calls are TRBV25-1 and TRBJ2-3; TCRdb's D call, TRBD1, is unchecked because there is no DNA. This CDR3 has 14 residues. In germline, CDR1 is MGHDK, CDR2 SYGVNS. CDR3 amino acids: CASQDRDITDTQYF.